A single sample is the source of the 31 T cell receptor beta chains below, sequenced in a study of T cells after yellow fever vaccination. TCRdb re-analysed the 5' RACE reads in MiXCR, keeping a single row per CDR3 protein. The sample contains approximately 340,000 distinct CDR3 sequences, 8% to 10% of which appear only once. Sample: PBMCs, taken on the day of the first yellow fever vaccination. The receptors originated from a man younger than 35 who received the YFV17D yellow fever vaccine.

This chain joins TRBV30 and TRBJ1-5; the D is unclear. In germline, CDR1 is GTSNPN, CDR2 SVGIG (reference sequence). CDR3 size: 14 residues. The ends were cut back, 2 bases at V and 4 bases at J, with 12 bases in the middle. CDR3 nucleotides: TGTGCCTGGAGTCGGGGATTATGGAATCAGCCCCAGCATTTT. Residues: CAWSRGLWNQPQHF.

This clonotype was seen only a few times. The chain employs TRBV12-3 or TRBV12-4 and TRBJ2-3; 9 bases are shared with TRBD1. J gave up 4 bases and V 4 bases, and 12 bases lay outside the gene matches. The CDR3 has 17 amino acids. For the CDR3, the DNA is TGTGCCAGCAGTTCCACCGGGACAGGGACGACAGCAGATACGCAGTATTTT. Protein product: CASSSTGTGTTADTQYF.

This clonotype was counted between two and nine times. The genes are TRBV7-9 and TRBJ1-5, with D possibly being TRBD1 (6 bases). Deletions cut 5 bases from V and 7 bases from J, with 18 bases between. Germline CDR1 and CDR2: SEHNR and FQNEAQ (reference sequence). There are 15 residues in the CDR3. Written as DNA, the CDR3 is TGTGCCAGCAGCCGCCAAGGGGGAATCAGGCAGCCCCAGCATTTT. It encodes CASSRQGGIRQPQHF. The full variable domain, in which reference TRBV7-9 and TRBJ1-5 provide the parts outside the CDR3, is DTGVSQNPRHKITKRGQNVTFRCDPISEHNRLYWYRQTLGQGPEFLTYFQNEAQLEKSRLLSDRFSAERPKGSFSTLEIQRTEQGDSAMYLCASSRQGGIRQPQHFGDGTRLSIL.

This clonotype was observed many times. CDR3 DNA sequence: TGTGCCAGCAGCCAGCTAGGGCGGGGGGGCCCCGATACGCAGTATTTT. Its protein product is CASSQLGRGGPDTQYF. The chain employs TRBV7-2 and TRBJ2-3, with 9 bases fitting TRBD2. The trim removed 5 bases at V and 6 bases at J, leaving 12 bases unmatched. The CDR3 covers 16 residues. Looked up from germline, CDR1 is SGHTA and CDR2 is FQGNSA.

This clonotype was counted a few times. The gene calls are TRBV11-2 and TRBJ2-3; D perhaps matches TRBD1 (6 bases). Trimming stripped 3 bases from V and 6 bases from J, with 25 bases between. The CDR3 spans 18 residues. In germline, CDR1 is SGHAT, CDR2 FQNNGV. The CDR3 nucleotides read TGTGCCAGCAGCTTGGGGGCGCGGTCGTTGGGGTCGTCTGATACGCAGTATTTT. Residues: CASSLGARSLGSSDTQYF.

Many counts were recorded for this clonotype. The CDR3 spells CASSPGTKDYNEQFF. The CDR3 DNA follows: TGTGCCAGCAGTCCCGGGACTAAGGACTACAATGAGCAGTTCTTC. V usage is TRBV6-4 and J usage is TRBJ2-1; 7 bases are a match to TRBD2. Unmatched junction bases numbered 7, after V lost 5 bases and J lost 3 bases. Germline V gene sequence: CDR1 MRHNA, CDR2 SNTAGT. The CDR3 extends over 15 amino acids.

This clonotype was found many times. CDR3 region: CASGKDRGRKETQYF. The CDR3 DNA follows: TGCGCCAGCGGGAAGGACAGGGGGCGAAAGGAGACCCAGTACTTC. This sequence joins TRBV5-1 and TRBJ2-5; the match to TRBD1 covers 11 bases. With 7 bases clipped from V and 5 bases from J, the junction kept 10 bases outside the gene matches. Germline CDR1 reads SGHRS; CDR2 reads YFSETQ. CDR3 size: 15 residues.

This clonotype turned up a few times. This chain connects TRBV2 to TRBJ2-3; 7 bases line up with TRBD2. CDR1 is SNHLY and CDR2 is FYNNEI in the germline V gene. The V gene end was trimmed by 3 bases and the J gene end by 4 bases; junction bases not matched to a gene: 4. CDR3 length: 14 residues. The CDR3 DNA is TGTGCCAGCAGTGAGACTAGCACTCCAGATACGCAGTATTTT. Its protein is CASSETSTPDTQYF.

This clonotype was recorded at least ten times. This chain links TRBV12-3 or TRBV12-4 with TRBJ1-6; D call uncertain. The CDR3 contains 14 residues. V lost 1 base and J lost 10, with 11 bases in between. The CDR3 coding sequence is TGTGCCAGCAGTTTAGTGGGTGGCCGGTCACCCCTCCACTTT. This gives the protein CASSLVGGRSPLHF.

The sample holds many counts of this clonotype. The chain employs TRBV2 and TRBJ2-7; no clear D gene. Germline CDR1 is SNHLY and CDR2 is FYNNEI. This CDR3 spans 13 amino acids. V was pared by 5 bases and J by 0 bases, with 8 bases between. The CDR3 is CASSLSPSYEQYF. The CDR3 DNA reads as TGTGCCAGCAGTTTATCCCCCTCCTACGAGCAGTACTTC.

J is TRBJ2-3 and V is TRBV20-1; D is ambiguous. Between the trimmed V and J ends, which lost 6 bases and 0 bases, there was a span of 19 bases. CDR1 is DFQATT and CDR2 is SNEGSKA in the germline V gene (reference sequence). The CDR3 runs to 16 residues. CDR3 in DNA: TGCAGTGCCGAGGCACGCTCACGAAAAAGCACAGATACGCAGTATTTT. Translating it yields CSAEARSRKSTDTQYF.

At least ten counts were recorded for this clonotype. The chain recombines TRBV7-2 with TRBJ2-1; 8 bases are shared with TRBD1. The CDR3 is 15 residues long. Trimming cost V 3 bases and J 0 bases; bases outside gene matches: 1. Germline V gene data show CDR1 as SGHTA and CDR2 as FQGNSA. This CDR3 is CASSFDRGSYNEQFF. The CDR3 coding sequence is TGTGCCAGCAGCTTCGACAGGGGCTCCTACAATGAGCAGTTCTTC.

This clonotype was recorded a few times. The genes are TRBV30 and TRBJ1-2; no definite D call. Trimming pared 3 bases from V and 7 bases from J, leaving 18 bases between. The CDR3 totals 14 residues. CDR1 is GTSNPN and CDR2 is SVGIG in the germline V gene (reference sequence). The CDR3 protein is CAWSARVAGGGYTF. The CDR3 DNA follows: TGTGCCTGGAGCGCGAGGGTCGCAGGCGGTGGCTACACCTTC. The full variable domain, its missing parts supplied by reference TRBV30 and TRBJ1-2, is SQTIHQWPATLVQPVGSPLSLECTVEGTSNPNLYWYRQAAGRGLQLLFYSVGIGQISSEVPQNLSASRPQDRQFILSSKKLLLSDSGFYLCAWSARVAGGGYTFGSGTRLTVV.

This chain uses TRBV20-1 with TRBJ2-1; 11 positions agree with TRBD2. The CDR3 consists of 16 residues. Germline V CDR1 and CDR2: DFQATT, SNEGSKA (reference sequence). V lost 3 bases, J lost 5 bases, and 9 bases stayed unmatched. The CDR3 nucleotides read TGCAGTGCTAGTGCCGCGACTAGCGGGGATAACAATGAGCAGTTCTTC. Its protein is CSASAATSGDNNEQFF.

This clonotype was counted at least ten times. The chain combines TRBV7-3 with TRBJ2-5; D is unclear. CDR3 size: 13 residues. V dropped 2 bases and J dropped 3 bases, with 7 bases sitting between them. CDR1 and CDR2 from the germline V gene are SGHTA and FQGTGA. Here the CDR3 DNA reads TGTGCCAGCAGCTTATTACCCGAAGAGACCCAGTACTTC. Translated: CASSLLPEETQYF.

This clonotype was detected ten times or more. The chain employs TRBV5-1 and TRBJ1-1; weak D call: TRBD1 (6 bases). V was pared by 4 bases and J by 5 bases, with 18 bases between. CDR3 size: 15 residues. Germline V gene lookup returns CDR1 SGHRS and CDR2 YFSETQ. The CDR3 DNA reads TGCGCCAGCAGCCCGTTTCCGGGGGCCTGGACTGAAGCTTTCTTT. Translating gives CASSPFPGAWTEAFF.

This chain links TRBV7-6 with TRBJ2-5, with 7 bases aligning to TRBD2. The J segment lost 4 bases and the V segment lost 5 bases, leaving 7 bases of the junction unmatched. Looked up from germline, CDR1 is SGHVS and CDR2 is FNYEAQ. This CDR3 contains 14 residues. The CDR3, as DNA: TGTGCCAGCAGCCACCGCGGGGGAACAGAGACCCAGTACTTC. This translates into CASSHRGGTETQYF.

This chain connects TRBV24-1 to TRBJ2-5; 10 bases agree with TRBD1. Trimming took 5 bases from V and 7 from J; bases not matched to a gene: 6. The CDR3 is 14 residues long. CDR1 and CDR2 (germline): KGHDR, SFDVKD. The CDR3 DNA is TGTGCCACCAGTGCGGACAGGGGGTTTGGGACCCAGTACTTC. Translation: CATSADRGFGTQYF.

The rearrangement joins TRBV12-3 or TRBV12-4 to TRBJ2-4, with D possibly being TRBD1 (6 bases). There are 17 residues in the CDR3. V shed 6 bases and J shed 0 bases, with 18 bases lying between them. CDR3: CASSLYTGKLAKNIQYF. CDR3 in DNA: TGTGCCAGCAGCCTTTATACAGGGAAATTAGCCAAAAACATTCAGTACTTC.

V and J are TRBV12-3 or TRBV12-4 and TRBJ1-2; unclear D gene. V dropped 4 bases and J dropped 0 bases, with 15 bases sitting between them. The CDR3 covers 16 residues. CDR3 DNA: TGTGCCAGCAGTTGGGGTGGTACCGGAGCTAACTATGGCTACACCTTC. Its translation: CASSWGGTGANYGYTF.

The genes are TRBV29-1 and TRBJ2-1, with 11 bases lining up with TRBD2. V dropped 2 bases and J dropped 11; count of bases not matched to a gene: 2. This CDR3 region has 12 residues. Per germline, CDR1 SQVTM and CDR2 ANQGSEA. CDR3 protein: CSVETSGGQQFF. CDR3 nucleotide sequence: TGCAGCGTTGAAACTAGCGGGGGACAGCAGTTCTTC.

This clonotype has more than one count but fewer than ten. The chain employs TRBV7-2 and TRBJ2-2; 8 bases fit TRBD1. Germline trimming cut 5 bases from V and 5 bases from J; bases unmatched to any gene: 7. Germline-derived CDR1 and CDR2 are SGHTA and FQGNSA. This CDR3 is built from 15 residues. CDR3 DNA: TGTGCCAGCAGCCGAGGACAGGGAATTACCGGGGAGCTGTTTTTT. This codes for CASSRGQGITGELFF.

Written as DNA, the CDR3 is TGTGCCAGCAGCCAAAGGCCGGGACTAGCGGGGGGAGCGAACACCGGGGAGCTGTTTTTT. Translated, it gives CASSQRPGLAGGANTGELFF. The chain uses TRBV4-2 and TRBJ2-2, with 15 bases that match TRBD2. The J segment lost 0 bases and the V segment lost 2 bases, leaving 7 bases of the junction unmatched. Germline-derived CDR1 and CDR2 are LGHNA and YNFKEQ. This CDR3 has 20 amino acids.

This clonotype was seen only a few times. This chain links TRBV7-2 with TRBJ2-7; D ambiguous. This CDR3 is built from 13 residues. Trimming shortened V by 3 bases and J by 5 bases, and 11 bases separated the two germline ends. Germline V lookup: CDR1 SGHTA, CDR2 FQGNSA. The CDR3 region is CASSLRLVHEQYF. CDR3 coding DNA: TGTGCCAGCAGCTTGAGGCTGGTCCACGAGCAGTACTTC.

This clonotype was counted only a few times. This chain links TRBV15 with TRBJ2-1; 7 bases fit TRBD1. After removal of 1 base from V and 6 bases from J, the junction contained 9 bases not matched to a gene. There are 16 residues in the CDR3. CDR1 and CDR2 (germline): LNHNV, YYDKDF (reference sequence). CDR3 sequence reads: CATSRVRPGGFNEQFF. DNA for the CDR3: TGTGCCACCAGCAGAGTTAGGCCAGGGGGATTCAATGAGCAGTTCTTC.

A remark on this clonotype: The junction departs from the called germline gene at one end, perhaps through a read error. This sequence joins TRBV20-1 and TRBJ2-3; possibly TRBD2 for D (7 bases). Germline V lookup: CDR1 DFQATT, CDR2 SNEGSKA (reference sequence). CDR3 length: 16 amino acids. The CDR3 DNA sequence: TGCTGTGCTAGGGGGTCCGAGCGGGGATTCACAGATACGCAGTATTTT. This gives the protein CCARGSERGFTDTQYF.

Ten or more counts support this clonotype. The chain recombines TRBV4-2 with TRBJ2-1, with D tentatively TRBD1 (7 bases). This CDR3 has 14 amino acids. Per the germline V gene, CDR1 is LGHNA and CDR2 is YNFKEQ. V gave up 1 base and J gave up 9 bases, with 13 bases separating them. DNA of the CDR3: TGTGCCAGCAGCCAAGCCGGAGGGGGCACTGAGCAGTTCTTC. Translation gives CASSQAGGGTEQFF.

This clonotype has more than one count but fewer than ten. The chain carries TRBV6-2 or TRBV6-3 and TRBJ2-3; possibly TRBD1 or TRBD2 for D (5 bases each). The germline V and J ends were trimmed by 0 bases and 5 bases, with 12 bases remaining between them. Germline CDR1 is MNHEY and CDR2 is SVGEGT. The CDR3 has 15 residues. CDR3 bases: TGTGCCAGCAGTTACTCGACGGTGGGGGAAGATACGCAGTATTTT. It codes for CASSYSTVGEDTQYF.

The chain uses TRBV18 and TRBJ2-7; D remains ambiguous. The CDR3 covers 14 residues. The V and J ends lost 1 base and 2 bases respectively, with 9 bases between them. Germline V CDR1 and CDR2: KGHSH, LQKENI. CDR3 region: CASSPRSDAYEQYV. CDR3 in DNA: TGTGCCAGCTCACCACGGTCGGACGCCTACGAGCAGTACGTC.

V and J are TRBV28 and TRBJ2-2, with a possible D match to TRBD1 (6 bases). The CDR3 extends over 14 amino acids. Germline CDR1 and CDR2: MDHEN and SYDVKM. Trimming pared 7 bases from V and 2 bases from J, leaving 11 bases between. CDR3 in amino acids: CASTGTLNTGELFF. CDR3 nucleotide sequence: TGTGCCAGCACCGGGACACTCAACACCGGGGAGCTGTTTTTT. The full variable domain, with the rest looked up from reference TRBV28 and TRBJ2-2, is DVKVTQSSRYLVKRTGEKVFLECVQDMDHENMFWYRQDPGLGLRLIYFSYDVKMKEKGDIPEGYSVSREKKERFSLILESASTNQTSMYLCASTGTLNTGELFFGEGSRLTVL.

This clonotype was observed a handful of times. CDR3 sequence reads: CASSVDPGAALVTIYF. CDR3 sequence (DNA): TGTGCCAGCAGCGTAGATCCGGGGGCCGCGCTCGTTACCATATATTTT. The chain employs TRBV9 and TRBJ1-3; D is perhaps TRBD1 (6 bases). CDR3 length equals 16 residues. The germline CDR1 and CDR2 sequences are SGDLS and YYNGEE. V lost 0 bases and J lost 10, with 20 bases in between.